This T cell receptor (beta chain) was recorded in a study of blood T cell repertoires in COVID-19. Germline-derived CDR1 and CDR2 are ENHRY and SYGVKD. Trimming shortened V by 8 bases and J by 0 bases, and 16 bases separated the two germline ends. The CDR3 length is 15 residues. This clone was observed a few times. TCRdb's table, derived via immunoSEQ multiplex PCR, lists solely in-frame clones and lacks some. Here the sample spans about 170,000 clones, approximately 90% being singletons. The sample was peripheral blood. This sequence originates from a man younger than 35 with active or convalescent COVID-19. V and J are TRBV10-3 and TRBJ1-1; no clear D. CDR3 amino acids: CAIRVLGGLNTEAFF. The CDR3 DNA is TGTGCCATCCGGGTCCTCGGTGGTCTGAACACTGAAGCTTTCTTT.